This TCR beta chain was sequenced for a study of preoperative IRX-2 immunotherapy in early breast cancer. Treatment here: preoperative locoregional IRX-2 cytokine immunotherapy. Patients received preoperative, locoregional IRX-2 cytokine immunotherapy in a phase Ib study. The germline V gene has CDR1 SGHNT and CDR2 YENEEA. This CDR3 region has 15 residues. V gave up 4 bases and J gave up 4 bases, with 13 bases separating them. The protocol was immunoSEQ multiplex PCR, while the TCRdb copy is restricted to in-frame clones and leaves out a portion. The table records 3,200 or so clones, around 80% of them present only once. This clone has just a few counts.

Here the sequenced sample was tumor tissue, taken after IRX-2 immunotherapy. This sequence originates from a human donor with breast cancer. The chain links TRBV11-3 to TRBJ2-2; D gene unclear. DNA for the CDR3: TGTGCCAGCAGCTCGCCTACTCACAGCACCGGGGAGCTGTTTTTT. Translated: CASSSPTHSTGELFF.